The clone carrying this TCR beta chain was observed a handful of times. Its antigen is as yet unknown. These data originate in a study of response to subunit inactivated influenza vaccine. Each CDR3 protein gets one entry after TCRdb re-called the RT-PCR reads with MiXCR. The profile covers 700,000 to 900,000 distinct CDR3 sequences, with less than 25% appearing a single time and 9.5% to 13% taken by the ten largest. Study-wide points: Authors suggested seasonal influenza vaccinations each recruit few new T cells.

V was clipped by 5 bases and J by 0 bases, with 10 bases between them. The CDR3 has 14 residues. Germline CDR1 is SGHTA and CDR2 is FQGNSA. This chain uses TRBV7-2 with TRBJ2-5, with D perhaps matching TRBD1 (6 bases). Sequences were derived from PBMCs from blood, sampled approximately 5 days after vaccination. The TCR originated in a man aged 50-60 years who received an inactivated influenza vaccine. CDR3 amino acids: CASSPGHYQETQYF. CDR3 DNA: TGTGCCAGCAGCCCGGGACACTACCAAGAGACCCAGTACTTC. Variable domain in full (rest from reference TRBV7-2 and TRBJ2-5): GAGVSQSPSNKVTEKGKDVELRCDPISGHTALYWYRQSLGQGLEFLIYFQGNSAPDKSGLPSDRFSAERTGGSVSTLTIQRTQQEDSAVYLCASSPGHYQETQYFGPGTRLLVL.